Below, one TCR beta chain is given with its context. Here immunoSEQ multiplex PCR was the method, and the copy in TCRdb shows in-frame clones only, minus some. Seen here are approximately 88,000 clones, roughly 96% observed once, and the top ten hold 1.1%. This record belongs to a study of T cell changes during pregnancy in multiple sclerosis. This CDR3 region has 14 residues. Germline V gene lookup returns CDR1 WNHNN and CDR2 SYGVQD (reference sequence). Trimming pared 1 base from V and 5 bases from J, leaving 8 bases between. The sequence derives from a female donor with multiple sclerosis, enrolled in a pregnancy study. V usage is TRBV10-1 and J usage is TRBJ2-2; D not certain. Sequences were derived from peripheral blood, sampled in the second trimester of pregnancy. Here the CDR3 DNA reads TGCGCCAGCAGTGAGTTGGCAGAAACCGGGGAGCTGTTTTTT. This sequence encodes CASSELAETGELFF.